The rows below give T cell receptor beta chains drawn from one sample of a study of T cell repertoires in cytomegalovirus infection. For these receptors, no antigen is known. Using its own MiXCR run on the reads, TCRdb lists one record per CDR3 protein. The sample has hundreds of thousands of distinct CDR3 sequences, 40% to 50% seen once; the top ten hold around two fifths. The sequencing used cultured PBMCs, collected from culture after CMV antigen stimulation. The receptors here all came from a human donor in good health (CMV status not recorded). Some clones in this sample may be carry-over from other donors' samples. Each CDR3 is given with its conserved first and last residue. Fields, in order: CDR3 DNA, CDR3 protein, D gene, V gene, clone size, J gene. A D gene is named only where the DNA matches it firmly. Clone size appears in some rows only: once, few, many, or a class for an expanded clone.

CDR3nt: TGTGCCAGCAGCTTAGCAGCTAACACCGGGGAGCTGTTTTTT; CDR3aa: CASSLAANTGELFF; d_gene: -; v_gene: TRBV7-6; abundance: few; j_gene: TRBJ2-2
CDR3nt: TGTGCCAGCAGCCTGACTAGCGGGGGATACAATGAGCAGTTCTTC; CDR3aa: CASSLTSGGYNEQFF; d_gene: TRBD2; v_gene: TRBV7-2; abundance: many; j_gene: TRBJ2-1
CDR3nt: TGTGCCAGCAGTCCTCTAGTCAATGAGCAGTTCTTC; CDR3aa: CASSPLVNEQFF; d_gene: -; v_gene: TRBV6-1; abundance: -; j_gene: TRBJ2-1
CDR3nt: TGTGCCATAAGGGGGAGCAATCAGCCCCAGCATTTT; CDR3aa: CAIRGSNQPQHF; d_gene: -; v_gene: TRBV28; abundance: -; j_gene: TRBJ1-5
CDR3nt: TGTGCCAGCGCCCGGACAGGCCCTCGACCCCTCCACTTT; CDR3aa: CASARTGPRPLHF; d_gene: TRBD1; v_gene: TRBV6-2/TRBV6-3; abundance: -; j_gene: TRBJ1-6
CDR3nt: TGTGCCAGCAGCTACCCGACTAACAATGAGCAGTTCTTC; CDR3aa: CASSYPTNNEQFF; d_gene: -; v_gene: TRBV7-6; abundance: -; j_gene: TRBJ2-1
CDR3nt: TGTGCCAGCAGCTTAGGTGGAAGGGCCTATGAGCAGTTCTTC; CDR3aa: CASSLGGRAYEQFF; d_gene: -; v_gene: TRBV7-6; abundance: few; j_gene: TRBJ2-1
CDR3nt: TGTGCCAGCAGTTTATTTAGGTTTAATGAAAAACTGTTTTTT; CDR3aa: CASSLFRFNEKLFF; d_gene: -; v_gene: TRBV28; abundance: -; j_gene: TRBJ1-4
CDR3nt: TGTGCCAGCAGCTTGGATGGCGGACAGGGAAGTGGGACCATATATTTT; CDR3aa: CASSLDGGQGSGTIYF; d_gene: TRBD1; v_gene: TRBV5-4; abundance: -; j_gene: TRBJ1-3
CDR3nt: TGTGCCACCAGTGGTTCCAGGGGGTCCACCCAAGAGACCCAGTACTTC; CDR3aa: CATSGSRGSTQETQYF; d_gene: TRBD1; v_gene: TRBV24-1; abundance: once; j_gene: TRBJ2-5
CDR3nt: TGTGCCAGCAGCCAAACGGCCCGCAATTCACCCCTCCACTTT; CDR3aa: CASSQTARNSPLHF; d_gene: -; v_gene: TRBV7-9; abundance: -; j_gene: TRBJ1-6
CDR3nt: TGTGCCAGCAGCTTTAGGGGGGCCCCCAACACTGAAGCTTTCTTT; CDR3aa: CASSFRGAPNTEAFF; d_gene: -; v_gene: TRBV11-2; abundance: -; j_gene: TRBJ1-1
CDR3nt: TGTGCCAGCAGTTTTGGAGGGAACCGGGGGGACGAGCAGTACTTC; CDR3aa: CASSFGGNRGDEQYF; d_gene: TRBD2; v_gene: TRBV12-3/TRBV12-4; abundance: -; j_gene: TRBJ2-7
CDR3nt: TGTGCCAGCAGTTTACGTCTAGCGGGGAGATCCTACGAGCAGTACTTC; CDR3aa: CASSLRLAGRSYEQYF; d_gene: TRBD2; v_gene: TRBV12-3/TRBV12-4; abundance: -; j_gene: TRBJ2-7
CDR3nt: TGTGCCAGTAGTATGGGGGCCCTAGGGGGCGAGCAGTACTTC; CDR3aa: CASSMGALGGEQYF; d_gene: -; v_gene: TRBV19; abundance: few; j_gene: TRBJ2-7
CDR3nt: TGTGCCAGTAGTGGGTCACTGGCTGGCTATGGCTACACCTTC; CDR3aa: CASSGSLAGYGYTF; d_gene: -; v_gene: TRBV19; abundance: -; j_gene: TRBJ1-2
CDR3nt: TGTGCCAGCATAACTTGGGGGCTCAGGGGCTACGAGCAGTACTTC; CDR3aa: CASITWGLRGYEQYF; d_gene: -; v_gene: TRBV6-2/TRBV6-3; abundance: -; j_gene: TRBJ2-7
CDR3nt: TGTGCCAGCAGCTTAGGGGGACCCAGGAACACTGAAGCTTTCTTT; CDR3aa: CASSLGGPRNTEAFF; d_gene: -; v_gene: TRBV7-2; abundance: -; j_gene: TRBJ1-1
CDR3nt: TGTGCCAGCAGTTACCCGGACAGGGCTGGGACAGATACGCAGTATTTT; CDR3aa: CASSYPDRAGTDTQYF; d_gene: TRBD1; v_gene: TRBV6-6; abundance: -; j_gene: TRBJ2-3
CDR3nt: TGTGCCAGCAGCTTAGCGGGGGGCCATCAGCCCCAGCATTTT; CDR3aa: CASSLAGGHQPQHF; d_gene: -; v_gene: TRBV7-2; abundance: -; j_gene: TRBJ1-5
CDR3nt: TGTGCCAGCAGTTACTCGGGGACGGATGTCACAGATACGCAGTATTTT; CDR3aa: CASSYSGTDVTDTQYF; d_gene: -; v_gene: TRBV6-2/TRBV6-3; abundance: -; j_gene: TRBJ2-3
CDR3nt: TGTGCCAGCAGCCGGATAGCGGGGGGCGGGACCTACGAGCAGTACTTC; CDR3aa: CASSRIAGGGTYEQYF; d_gene: TRBD2; v_gene: TRBV11-2; abundance: -; j_gene: TRBJ2-7
CDR3nt: TGTGCCATCAGTGAGTGGGGGGGAGAGCAGTTCTTC; CDR3aa: CAISEWGGEQFF; d_gene: TRBD2; v_gene: TRBV10-3; abundance: few; j_gene: TRBJ2-1
CDR3nt: TGTGCCAGCAGCCCCCGAACCGGGACAGGGGTCTCCTACGAGCAGTACTTC; CDR3aa: CASSPRTGTGVSYEQYF; d_gene: TRBD1; v_gene: TRBV12-3/TRBV12-4; abundance: -; j_gene: TRBJ2-7
CDR3nt: TGTGCCAGCAGCGGGGGGCCGGGACCCTCCTACGAGCAGTACTTC; CDR3aa: CASSGGPGPSYEQYF; d_gene: -; v_gene: TRBV7-2; abundance: -; j_gene: TRBJ2-7
CDR3nt: TGTGCCAGCAGCTTTGGACAGGGTGATTCACCCCTCCACTTT; CDR3aa: CASSFGQGDSPLHF; d_gene: TRBD1; v_gene: TRBV5-4; abundance: many; j_gene: TRBJ1-6
CDR3nt: TGTGCCAGCAGCCCGGTTAGGGACCTACGGGAAGCTTTCTTT; CDR3aa: CASSPVRDLREAFF; d_gene: -; v_gene: TRBV7-2; abundance: -; j_gene: TRBJ1-1
CDR3nt: TGTGCCAGCAGACCGTTGGGTGGGGGGCGGCCAGATACGCAGTATTTT; CDR3aa: CASRPLGGGRPDTQYF; d_gene: -; v_gene: TRBV12-3/TRBV12-4; abundance: -; j_gene: TRBJ2-3
CDR3nt: TGTGCCAGCAGCTTAGTGTTGTCAGAAGAGACCCAGTACTTC; CDR3aa: CASSLVLSEETQYF; d_gene: -; v_gene: TRBV7-2; abundance: many; j_gene: TRBJ2-5
CDR3nt: TGTGCCAGCAGCTTAACGACAGACCACTCTGGAAACACCATATATTTT; CDR3aa: CASSLTTDHSGNTIYF; d_gene: -; v_gene: TRBV7-2; abundance: few; j_gene: TRBJ1-3
CDR3nt: TGTGCCAGCAACAAAGTGAGCTCCTATAATTCACCCCTCCACTTT; CDR3aa: CASNKVSSYNSPLHF; d_gene: -; v_gene: TRBV7-4; abundance: -; j_gene: TRBJ1-6
CDR3nt: TGTGCCAGCAGCTTTGACATTAGCACAGATACGCAGTATTTT; CDR3aa: CASSFDISTDTQYF; d_gene: -; v_gene: TRBV5-6; abundance: -; j_gene: TRBJ2-3
CDR3nt: TGCAGTGCTAGAGGGGGGTCCGGGAAGGGGGGCTCCTACGAGCAGTACTTC; CDR3aa: CSARGGSGKGGSYEQYF; d_gene: -; v_gene: TRBV20-1; abundance: -; j_gene: TRBJ2-7
CDR3nt: TGTGCCAGCAGCTTGACGAGTAGCGGGGCACCCTCCACAGATACGCAGTATTTT; CDR3aa: CASSLTSSGAPSTDTQYF; d_gene: TRBD2; v_gene: TRBV5-8; abundance: -; j_gene: TRBJ2-3
CDR3nt: TGTGCCAGCAGCTTCCCTGGACAGGAAGCTAACTATGGCTACACCTTC; CDR3aa: CASSFPGQEANYGYTF; d_gene: TRBD1; v_gene: TRBV7-9; abundance: -; j_gene: TRBJ1-2
CDR3nt: TGTGCCAGCAGTTACTCGAGCGAGCTAGCGGGCTACTCCTACGAGCAGTACTTC; CDR3aa: CASSYSSELAGYSYEQYF; d_gene: TRBD2; v_gene: TRBV6-5; abundance: -; j_gene: TRBJ2-7
CDR3nt: TGTGCCAGCAGCCCCTCGAGGGATGCCCCTGAAAAACTGTTTTTT; CDR3aa: CASSPSRDAPEKLFF; d_gene: -; v_gene: TRBV12-3/TRBV12-4; abundance: -; j_gene: TRBJ1-4
CDR3nt: TGTGCTAGTGGTTTGGCCCGGGACAGGGTCTTCTTC; CDR3aa: CASGLARDRVFF; d_gene: TRBD1; v_gene: TRBV12-5; abundance: -; j_gene: TRBJ2-1
CDR3nt: TGTGCCAGCAGTGTGGAGGGGCTCTCCTACAATGAGCAGTTCTTC; CDR3aa: CASSVEGLSYNEQFF; d_gene: -; v_gene: TRBV28; abundance: once; j_gene: TRBJ2-1
CDR3nt: TGTGCCAGCAGTACACCGGGTCAGGAGACCTACGAGCAGTACTTC; CDR3aa: CASSTPGQETYEQYF; d_gene: -; v_gene: TRBV6-4; abundance: -; j_gene: TRBJ2-7
CDR3nt: TGCGCCAGCAGCCAAGATTCGGGTGAGGGCCGGGGCCCGCAGCCCCAGCATTTT; CDR3aa: CASSQDSGEGRGPQPQHF; d_gene: -; v_gene: TRBV4-1; abundance: -; j_gene: TRBJ1-5
CDR3nt: TGTGCCAGCAGCCCCCTCGACCGCGACAGGGTGGAAGCTTTCTTT; CDR3aa: CASSPLDRDRVEAFF; d_gene: TRBD1; v_gene: TRBV5-6; abundance: few; j_gene: TRBJ1-1
CDR3nt: TGTGCCAGTGGATGGAGCCCGGGAGAGACCCAGTACTTC; CDR3aa: CASGWSPGETQYF; d_gene: -; v_gene: TRBV6-8; abundance: few; j_gene: TRBJ2-5
CDR3nt: TGTGCCAGCAGTTTCGGCCAAGAGACCCAGTACTTC; CDR3aa: CASSFGQETQYF; d_gene: -; v_gene: TRBV7-2; abundance: many; j_gene: TRBJ2-5